What follows are 21 T cell receptor beta chains derived from one specimen sequenced in a study of T-cell reconstitution after alpha-beta-depleted transplantation in children. Unique molecular identifiers were incorporated into the prepared TCRbeta library. TCRdb independently ran MiXCR on the PCR reads; one entry per CDR3 protein. The table has 190,000 or so distinct CDR3 sequences, more than 6.5% seen once. Sequences were derived from PBMCs from the stem cell graft donor, sampled from the stem cell graft. Receptors were obtained from a human donor who donated a stem cell graft to a child with Wiskott-Aldrich syndrome.

This clonotype was seen repeatedly, ten times or more. The V call is TRBV6-5, the J call TRBJ1-1, with 8 positions matching TRBD1. Trimming removed 7 bases from V and 2 bases from J; junction bases left unmatched: 9. This CDR3 region has 15 residues. Germline CDR1 reads MNHEY; CDR2 reads SVGAGI. The CDR3: CASTLKGTGNTEAFF. The CDR3 DNA reads TGTGCCAGCACCCTAAAGGGGACAGGAAACACTGAAGCTTTCTTT.

There are many counts of this clonotype. The chain has TRBV7-2 and TRBJ2-1; D gene unclear. CDR3 length: 13 residues. Trimming left V 1 base short and J 6 bases short, with 7 bases between. In germline, CDR1 is SGHTA, CDR2 FQGNSA. The CDR3 spells CASSLGRSNEQFF. In nucleotides, the CDR3 is TGTGCCAGCAGCTTAGGTCGGAGCAATGAGCAGTTCTTC.

This clonotype was counted many times. V usage is TRBV24-1 and J usage is TRBJ2-3; D may match TRBD1 or TRBD2 (5 bases each). The germline V gene has CDR1 KGHDR and CDR2 SFDVKD. V lost 4 bases, J lost 5 bases, and 15 bases lay in between. This CDR3 contains 15 residues. CDR3 DNA sequence: TGTGCCACCAGTGACGGGACCCAGGGATTAGATACGCAGTATTTT. It codes for CATSDGTQGLDTQYF.

This clonotype has ten or more counts. The V call is TRBV12-3 or TRBV12-4, the J call TRBJ2-7; D may be TRBD1 or TRBD2 (5 bases each). The CDR3 sequence is 13 residues long. Trimming took off 7 bases at V and 10 bases at J, with 20 bases between the two ends. In DNA form, the CDR3 reads TGTGCCAGCACCGGGGCCCCGTGGGGGAGACAGTACTTC. This sequence encodes CASTGAPWGRQYF.

This clonotype was found many times. The rearrangement uses TRBV12-3 or TRBV12-4 and TRBJ2-4, with D possibly TRBD1 on 7 matching bases. The CDR3 consists of 14 residues. Trimming cost V 5 bases and J 9 bases, with 17 bases left between them. The DNA for the CDR3 is TGTGCCAGCAGTCAAGGGGGGAACAGGGGCATTCAGTACTTC. This codes for CASSQGGNRGIQYF.

This clonotype showed up many times. The CDR3 loop reads CASRQTGESSYEQYF. The CDR3 DNA reads TGTGCCAGCAGGCAGACAGGCGAAAGCTCCTACGAGCAGTACTTC. The V and J genes are TRBV7-9 and TRBJ2-7; D is possibly TRBD1 (6 bases). The CDR3 has 15 amino acids. V was trimmed by 6 bases and J by 0 bases, leaving 15 bases between them. Germline values: CDR1 SEHNR, CDR2 FQNEAQ (reference sequence).

This clonotype appeared many times. This sequence joins TRBV5-1 and TRBJ1-2, with D possibly TRBD1 on 6 matching bases. This CDR3 is built from 12 residues. Looked up from germline, CDR1 is SGHRS and CDR2 is YFSETQ. With 5 bases removed from V and 4 bases from J, the gap between germline ends came to 9 bases. The CDR3 reads CASRGGTYGYTF. As DNA, the CDR3 is TGCGCCAGCAGAGGGGGGACCTATGGCTACACCTTC.

The chain employs TRBV5-1 and TRBJ2-7; TRBD1 agrees at 7 bases. The CDR3 runs to 14 residues. V shed 0 bases and J 5 bases; nucleotides not matched to a gene: 5. CDR1 is SGHRS, CDR2 YFSETQ, per germline. The CDR3 sequence: CASSLVRGRDEQYF. CDR3 bases: TGCGCCAGCAGCTTGGTAAGGGGGCGGGACGAGCAGTACTTC.

In this sample, this clonotype turned up many times. The V and J genes are TRBV12-3 or TRBV12-4 and TRBJ2-5, with unresolved D. The CDR3 spans 13 residues. V was pared by 5 bases and J by 4 bases, with 11 bases between. The chain's CDR3 is CASSMRSRETQYF. In nucleotides, the CDR3 is TGTGCCAGCAGTATGAGGTCCCGAGAGACCCAGTACTTC.

This clonotype was detected many times. This sequence joins TRBV20-1 and TRBJ1-2; 9 nucleotides agree with TRBD1. The CDR3 is 14 amino acids. The junction had 4 bases not matched to a gene; V was cut back by 5 bases and J by 0 bases. The V gene's germline CDR1 is DFQATT and CDR2 SNEGSKA (reference sequence). This chain's CDR3 is CSAGDRATNYGYTF. The CDR3, as DNA: TGCAGTGCTGGGGACAGGGCTACTAACTATGGCTACACCTTC.

The sample holds many counts of this clonotype. V gene TRBV20-1 combines with J gene TRBJ2-1; 10 bases agree with TRBD1. V lost 6 bases, J lost 7 bases, and 12 bases stayed unmatched. This CDR3 has 15 amino acids. In germline, CDR1 is DFQATT, CDR2 SNEGSKA (reference sequence). The CDR3 region is CSAPEPGQGTNEQFF. CDR3 nucleotide sequence: TGCAGTGCCCCTGAACCGGGACAGGGGACGAATGAGCAGTTCTTC.

This clonotype has at least ten counts. This sequence joins TRBV5-1 and TRBJ2-7; weak D call: TRBD2 (5 bases). V lost 0 bases and J 3 bases, leaving 19 bases between the germline ends. Per germline, CDR1 SGHRS and CDR2 YFSETQ. The CDR3 loop spans 17 amino acids. The CDR3 reads CASSLGLRGSVDYEQYF. The CDR3 DNA is TGCGCCAGCAGCTTGGGCCTCCGGGGAAGCGTTGACTACGAGCAGTACTTC.

This clonotype was recorded a few times. The chain has TRBV11-2 and TRBJ2-2; TRBD1 is a possible D gene (6 bases). This CDR3 has 15 amino acids. From germline, CDR1 is SGHAT and CDR2 FQNNGV. The germline V and J ends were trimmed by 2 bases and 3 bases, with 10 bases remaining between them. CDR3 DNA: TGTGCCAGCAGCTTACCAGGGGATTACACCGGGGAGCTGTTTTTT. This sequence encodes CASSLPGDYTGELFF. The full variable domain, its missing parts supplied by reference TRBV11-2 and TRBJ2-2, is EAGVAQSPRYKIIEKRQSVAFWCNPISGHATLYWYQQILGQGPKLLIQFQNNGVVDDSQLPKDRFSAERLKGVDSTLKIQPAKLEDSAVYLCASSLPGDYTGELFFGEGSRLTVL.

Many counts were recorded for this clonotype. V usage is TRBV3-1 and J usage is TRBJ1-2, with 10 nucleotides matching TRBD1. Germline assignment: CDR1 LGHDT and CDR2 YNNKEL (reference sequence). Trimming cost V 5 bases and J 0 bases; bases outside gene matches: 9. The CDR3 has 17 amino acids. DNA of the CDR3: TGTGCCAGCAGCGCCAGGACAGGGGGTCCTACTAACTATGGCTACACCTTC. Residues: CASSARTGGPTNYGYTF.

The sample holds a few counts of this clonotype. The CDR3 protein is CAWRKGGAYEQYF. DNA for the CDR3: TGTGCCTGGAGGAAAGGGGGCGCCTACGAGCAGTACTTC. This chain connects TRBV30 to TRBJ2-7, with TRBD1 matching 7 bases. This CDR3 region has 13 residues. J lost 2 bases, V lost 3 bases, and 4 bases had no gene match. Looked up from germline, CDR1 is GTSNPN and CDR2 is SVGIG (reference sequence).

Many counts were recorded for this clonotype. The chain couples TRBV25-1 to TRBJ2-3, with 14 bases identical to TRBD2. After removal of 3 bases from V and 5 bases from J, the junction contained 1 base not matched to a gene. Germline assignment: CDR1 MGHDK and CDR2 SYGVNS. The CDR3 runs to 15 residues. The CDR3 reads CASSDGLAGGDTQYF. The CDR3 nucleotides read TGTGCCAGCAGTGACGGACTAGCGGGGGGAGATACGCAGTATTTT.

This clonotype was seen at least ten times. The chain employs TRBV5-1 and TRBJ2-4, with D maybe TRBD2 (6 bases). CDR1 is SGHRS, CDR2 YFSETQ, per germline. V was shortened by 1 base and J by 0 bases, with 11 bases between the two germline ends. This CDR3 region has 16 residues. CDR3 amino acids: CASSLPSGLAKNIQYF. The CDR3 nucleotides read TGCGCCAGCAGCTTGCCGTCGGGACTAGCCAAAAACATTCAGTACTTC.

This clonotype has ten or more counts. The chain couples TRBV5-1 to TRBJ2-2; D is possibly TRBD2 (5 bases). The V end was cut by 2 bases, the J end by 5 bases, with 7 bases between. The CDR3 length is 13 residues. Germline V gives CDR1 SGHRS, CDR2 YFSETQ. The CDR3 loop is CASSFRTTGELFF. The CDR3 bases are TGCGCCAGCAGCTTTCGGACTACCGGGGAGCTGTTTTTT.

This clonotype was seen many times. The V and J genes are TRBV28 and TRBJ1-1; D perhaps matches TRBD1 (6 bases). From germline, CDR1 is MDHEN and CDR2 SYDVKM. The ends were cut back, 3 bases at V and 2 bases at J, with 13 bases in the middle. This CDR3 is 15 amino acids long. For the CDR3, the DNA is TGTGCCAGCAGTTTCAGGGGCCAACTTAACACTGAAGCTTTCTTT. Amino acid sequence: CASSFRGQLNTEAFF. Full variable domain (outside the CDR3, taken from reference TRBV28 and TRBJ1-1): DVKVTQSSRYLVKRTGEKVFLECVQDMDHENMFWYRQDPGLGLRLIYFSYDVKMKEKGDIPEGYSVSREKKERFSLILESASTNQTSMYLCASSFRGQLNTEAFFGQGTRLTVV.

This clonotype was detected many times. The J gene is TRBJ2-1, the V gene TRBV25-1; 10 bases match TRBD2. Germline lookup yields CDR1 MGHDK and CDR2 SYGVNS. J was trimmed by 7 bases and V by 8 bases; bases with no gene match: 8. The CDR3 covers 14 residues. CDR3 coding DNA: TGTGCCAGCGCAGGACTAGCGGCCTCTAATGAGCAGTTCTTC. This codes for CASAGLAASNEQFF.

This clonotype occurred many times. This chain uses TRBV7-8 with TRBJ1-5; possible D gene TRBD1, 5 bases. Germline CDR1 is SGHVS and CDR2 is FQNEAQ. V was pared by 5 bases and J by 6 bases, with 17 bases between. The CDR3 totals 15 residues. CDR3: CASSPLGAGSQPQHF. The CDR3, as DNA: TGTGCCAGCAGCCCACTTGGGGCCGGGAGTCAGCCCCAGCATTTT.